The next 14 T cell receptor beta chains were all read from a single sample in a study of T cell responses to AZD1222 COVID-19 vaccine (dated by TCRdb to about 2021). The sample's time point, from its label and the paper: baseline before first vaccination. Library preparation employed the immunoSEQ multiplex PCR assay. Entries here come from immuneACCESS through TCRdb and include only in-frame sequences with V and J called. Some clones fail to appear in such tables; in the studies checked, an unresolved V gene covers under half of the shortfall, and the cause of the remainder is unknown. Here the sample has about 190,000 clones; roughly 93% occur a single time. The top ten hold 7% to 9.5% of the sample. Source: peripheral blood, taken on day 0 of AZD1222 vaccination. These receptors came from an adult in good health.

The chain uses TRBV5-1 and TRBJ1-2; perhaps TRBD1 as D (6 bases). V lost 2 bases to trimming and J lost 3 bases, with 20 bases between them. The CDR3 loop spans 17 amino acids. The V gene's germline CDR1 is SGHRS and CDR2 YFSETQ. The CDR3: CASSFHPSGTRDYGYTF. The DNA for the CDR3 is TGCGCCAGCAGCTTTCATCCCTCCGGGACACGGGACTATGGCTACACCTTC.

V usage is TRBV30 and J usage is TRBJ2-7; 8 nucleotides line up with TRBD2. V was clipped by 4 bases and J by 3 bases; unmatched bases: 11. CDR1 is GTSNPN, CDR2 SVGIG, per germline (reference sequence). The CDR3 is 15 residues long. The CDR3 bases are TGTGCCTGGACCGATCCTAAGGGACTAGACTACGAGCAGTACTTC. Protein sequence: CAWTDPKGLDYEQYF.

This clone was detected a few times. The rearrangement uses TRBV6-2 or TRBV6-3 and TRBJ1-1; D is perhaps TRBD1 (5 bases). In germline, CDR1 is MNHEY, CDR2 SVGEGT. Trimming removed 5 bases at V and 4 bases at J, with 14 bases between. This CDR3 region has 14 residues. The CDR3 sequence: CASSGFRDSTEAFF. CDR3 DNA: TGTGCCAGCAGTGGATTCAGGGATTCCACTGAAGCTTTCTTT.

The chain combines TRBV15 with TRBJ2-1; 7 bases match TRBD2. The length of the CDR3 is 17 residues. The germline gives CDR1 LNHNV, CDR2 YYDKDF (reference sequence). J lost 6 bases, V lost 0 bases, and 11 bases had no gene match. The CDR3 loop is CATSRDLGLAEGNEQFF. The CDR3 DNA sequence: TGTGCCACCAGCAGAGATCTCGGCCTAGCGGAAGGCAATGAGCAGTTCTTC.

The chain employs TRBV7-6 and TRBJ2-7; TRBD2 agrees at 9 bases. V lost 4 bases and J lost 5; bases outside the gene matches: 9. Germline V CDR1 and CDR2: SGHVS, FNYEAQ. CDR3 length: 15 residues. CDR3 protein: CASSSIAGDKDEQYF. The CDR3 region has the DNA TGTGCCAGCAGCTCCATAGCGGGAGATAAGGACGAGCAGTACTTC.

The chain is built from TRBV28 and TRBJ1-2; D gene ambiguous. The CDR3 runs 13 residues. The germline V gene encodes CDR1 MDHEN and CDR2 SYDVKM. Trimming removed 6 bases at V and 5 bases at J, with 13 bases between. The CDR3 protein is CASRPLHDYGYTF. Written as DNA, the CDR3 is TGTGCCAGCAGGCCCCTACATGATTATGGCTACACCTTC.

The J gene is TRBJ2-7, the V gene TRBV20-1; D is unclear. This CDR3 is 13 amino acids long. Germline V gene data show CDR1 as DFQATT and CDR2 as SNEGSKA (reference sequence). V was shortened by 3 bases and J by 0 bases, with 9 bases between the two germline ends. In DNA, the CDR3 is TGCAGTGCTAGTTTGCGGAACTCCTACGAGCAGTACTTC. It codes for CSASLRNSYEQYF.

The chain has TRBV27 and TRBJ2-2; the D gene could be TRBD1 or TRBD2 (5 bases each). Germline V lookup: CDR1 MNHEY, CDR2 SMNVEV (reference sequence). Trimming removed 2 bases from V and 6 bases from J, with 13 bases in between. The CDR3 spans 15 residues. The CDR3 nucleotides read TGTGCCAGCAGTTTAGGACCCTTGGGACCCGGGGAGCTGTTTTTT. Residues: CASSLGPLGPGELFF.

The chain combines TRBV13 with TRBJ1-6, with unresolved D. V was pared by 3 bases and J by 2 bases, with 17 bases between. The CDR3 covers 18 residues. Germline V gives CDR1 PRHDT, CDR2 FYEKMQ (reference sequence). Written as DNA, the CDR3 is TGTGCCAGCAGCTTGTCAGAAGAGGCCGGCACCTATAATTCACCCCTCCACTTT. Its translation is CASSLSEEAGTYNSPLHF.

The V and J genes are TRBV5-1 and TRBJ2-1; D remains unclear. V dropped 4 bases and J dropped 2 bases, with 16 bases sitting between them. Germline CDR1 is SGHRS and CDR2 is YFSETQ. The CDR3 sequence is 16 residues long. CDR3: CASSEAPILTYNEQFF. The CDR3 DNA reads as TGCGCCAGCAGCGAAGCCCCTATCCTGACCTACAATGAGCAGTTCTTC.

This rearrangement joins TRBV13 to TRBJ1-2, with TRBD1 as a possible D gene (5 bases). CDR1 and CDR2 (germline): PRHDT, FYEKMQ (reference sequence). V gave up 6 bases and J gave up 2 bases, with 22 bases separating them. CDR3 length: 17 residues. CDR3 amino acids: CASSWGGIPLPNYGYTF. The CDR3 DNA follows: TGTGCCAGCAGTTGGGGGGGGATCCCTCTCCCCAACTATGGCTACACCTTC.

The chain employs TRBV28 and TRBJ2-1; 13 nucleotides line up with TRBD2. The CDR3 length is 16 residues. Germline-derived CDR1 and CDR2 are MDHEN and SYDVKM. Trimming at V came to 6 bases and at J to 4 bases, leaving 6 bases not matched to a gene. The CDR3 loop is CASSSLGLAGYNEQFF. CDR3 DNA: TGTGCCAGCAGCTCACTGGGACTAGCGGGATACAATGAGCAGTTCTTC.

The chain carries TRBV9 and TRBJ2-1, with a possible D match to TRBD2 (5 bases). This CDR3 contains 15 residues. Trimming shortened V by 1 base and J by 8 bases, and 16 bases separated the two germline ends. Germline V lookup: CDR1 SGDLS, CDR2 YYNGEE. The CDR3 here is CASSVSPRGSDEQFF. For the CDR3, the DNA is TGTGCCAGCAGCGTAAGCCCACGGGGTAGCGATGAGCAGTTCTTC.

Here the CDR3 reads CASSGVRGEGYNEQFF. CDR3 nucleotide sequence: TGTGCCAGCAGCGGCGTAAGAGGAGAAGGGTACAATGAGCAGTTCTTC. The chain is built from TRBV11-3 and TRBJ2-1; D is uncertain. The CDR3 loop spans 16 amino acids. CDR1 is SGHNT and CDR2 is YENEEA in the germline V gene. V was clipped by 5 bases and J by 4 bases, with 18 bases between them.